Listed below are T cell receptor beta chains from one sample, sequenced in a study of CXCR3-negative and CXCR3-positive naive CD8 T cells. One entry per CDR3 protein, without DNA, is what TCRdb gives after re-calling the 5' RACE reads. Listed are more than 65,000 distinct CDR3 sequences; around 1.4% falls within the top ten. The specimen was naive CXCR3- CD8+ T cells from blood. These receptors all stem from a human donor in good health. Some clones in this sample may be carry-over from other donors' samples. Each CDR3 is given with its conserved first and last residue. Fields, in order: J gene, V gene, clone size, CDR3 protein. Size is omitted from some rows. Given values are once, few, many or a class for expanded clones.

>TRBJ2-3|TRBV6-5|-
CASSYSKADTQYF
>TRBJ2-1|TRBV18|-
CASSLDRASYNEQFF
>TRBJ2-1|TRBV5-1|-
CASYSASPFNEQFF
>TRBJ2-5|TRBV11-1|-
CASSTGLADRLETQYF
>TRBJ1-1|TRBV4-3|-
CASSQDIHGAMNTEAFF
>TRBJ1-6|TRBV12-3/TRBV12-4|-
CASSPTEYNSPLHF
>TRBJ2-5|TRBV7-9|-
CASNEIENQETQYF
>TRBJ1-3|TRBV21-1|-
CASRRDFPHTIYF
>TRBJ2-2|TRBV12-3/TRBV12-4|-
CASNPSENTGELFF
>TRBJ1-2|TRBV18|-
CASSPTGQARLTLAGYTF
>TRBJ2-4|TRBV28|-
CASHGGTKNIQYF
>TRBJ2-7|TRBV20-1|-
CSARVPGSYEQYF
>TRBJ2-3|TRBV23-1|-
CASSQSFRPSTDTQYF
>TRBJ2-3|TRBV5-1|-
CASSTGQGATDTQYF
>TRBJ2-2|TRBV11-2|-
CASSSPVSGGTGELFF
>TRBJ2-2|TRBV4-1|-
CASSQAVADSMNTGELFF
>TRBJ1-1|TRBV29-1|-
CSVWGAGPTEAFF
>TRBJ1-4|TRBV6-6|-
CASSYSNREATNEKLFF
>TRBJ2-7|TRBV3-1|-
CASSQDFATSVYEQYF
>TRBJ2-2|TRBV7-7|-
CASRNGQGGNTGELFF
>TRBJ2-1|TRBV19|-
CASSIFASGIYNEQFF
>TRBJ2-3|TRBV29-1|medium-sized
CSLYLGEGTDTQYF
>TRBJ2-1|TRBV27|-
CASSLGLEGGEQFF
>TRBJ2-5|TRBV20-1|-
CSAPLGGAETQYF
>TRBJ2-1|TRBV20-1|-
CSARGLAENNEQFF
>TRBJ2-7|TRBV12-3/TRBV12-4|-
CASSLQAGGTYEQYF
>TRBJ2-7|TRBV29-1|-
CSVDQQGSYEQYF
>TRBJ2-7|TRBV23-1|-
CASSQGGSSYEQYF
>TRBJ2-7|TRBV9|-
CASSVAGDTYEQYF
>TRBJ2-1|TRBV2|-
CASNGQRGHSYNEQFF
>TRBJ2-1|TRBV28|-
CASSLLQAGGADEQFF
>TRBJ2-7|TRBV24-1|-
CATSDSTGEKSSYEQYF
>TRBJ2-7|TRBV12-3/TRBV12-4|-
CASSRWDRIFYEQYF
>TRBJ2-2|TRBV6-5|-
CASGPRFAGELFF
>TRBJ2-1|TRBV5-1|-
CASSTYREGHNEQFF
>TRBJ2-1|TRBV2|-
CASRWGYNEQFF
>TRBJ2-1|TRBV24-1|-
CATQQGNEQFF
>TRBJ2-1|TRBV7-9|-
CASSLALEQFF
>TRBJ2-1|TRBV28|-
CASIRGSGSSSYNEQFF
>TRBJ2-7|TRBV12-3/TRBV12-4|-
CASSSLGPTYEQYF
>TRBJ2-3|TRBV29-1|-
CSARGGGGPTDTQYF
>TRBJ2-2|TRBV14|-
CASSQVLAGAGTGELFF
>TRBJ2-7|TRBV2|-
CASTRGGVRTYEQYF
>TRBJ2-1|TRBV7-8|-
CASSLQGAWNEQFF
>TRBJ1-4|TRBV12-3/TRBV12-4|-
CASSLVQGLTEKLFF
>TRBJ2-7|TRBV7-9|-
CASSPRQLYEQYF
>TRBJ1-2|TRBV20-1|-
CSAPLSNYGYTF
>TRBJ2-7|TRBV7-9|-
CASSSSGSNEQYF
>TRBJ1-5|TRBV27|-
CASSLSGGQAGNQPQHF
>TRBJ2-7|TRBV6-2/TRBV6-3|-
CASSYGHQGVDEQYF
>TRBJ2-5|TRBV29-1|-
CSVERAGDHQETQYF
>TRBJ2-5|TRBV28|-
CASSRLGRETQYF
>TRBJ2-7|TRBV27|-
CASSLSGGSYEQYF
>TRBJ2-7|TRBV20-1|-
CSARELQGHYEQYF
>TRBJ2-5|TRBV28|-
CASSLFSGWAPETQYF